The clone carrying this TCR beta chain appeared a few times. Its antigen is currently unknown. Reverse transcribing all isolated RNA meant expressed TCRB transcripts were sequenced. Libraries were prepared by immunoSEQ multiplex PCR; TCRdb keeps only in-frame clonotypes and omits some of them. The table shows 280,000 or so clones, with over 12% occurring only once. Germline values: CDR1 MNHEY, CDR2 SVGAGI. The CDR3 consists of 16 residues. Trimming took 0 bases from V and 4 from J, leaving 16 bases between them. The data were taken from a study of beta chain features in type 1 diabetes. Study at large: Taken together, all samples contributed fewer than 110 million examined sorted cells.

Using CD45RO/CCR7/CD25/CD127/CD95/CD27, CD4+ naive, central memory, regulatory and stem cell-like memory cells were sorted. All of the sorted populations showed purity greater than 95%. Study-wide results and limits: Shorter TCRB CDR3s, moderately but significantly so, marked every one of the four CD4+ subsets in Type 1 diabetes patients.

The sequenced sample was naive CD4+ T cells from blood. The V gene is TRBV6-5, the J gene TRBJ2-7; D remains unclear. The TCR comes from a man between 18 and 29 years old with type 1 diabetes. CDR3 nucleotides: TGTGCCAGCAGTTACTCGAGTGGCGGTTTTGTGTACGAGCAGTACTTC. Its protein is CASSYSSGGFVYEQYF.